The entry below gives a single TCR beta chain sequence along with its context. Trimming pared 0 bases from V and 8 bases from J, leaving 17 bases between. Germline-derived CDR1 and CDR2 are SGHRS and YFSETQ. This CDR3 region has 15 residues. TCRdb reanalysed the 5' RACE reads using MiXCR and keeps one entry per CDR3 protein. The sample has under 350,000 distinct CDR3 sequences; about 17% are singletons. The data were obtained in a study of T-cell memory formation after mild COVID-19. This sequence was found in a man between 18 and 35 years old who had mild COVID-19 (a few samples of this study predate the infection). Cell type and time point are not known. Sample: PBMCs or a T cell subset sorted from them (not recorded which). The chain is built from TRBV5-1 and TRBJ1-1, with D unclear. CDR3 nucleotide sequence: TGCGCCAGCAGCTTGGGAATTAAACGGCAGACAGAAGCTTTCTTT. This encodes CASSLGIKRQTEAFF.